The 30 T cell receptor beta chains in this list originate from one sample, sequenced in a study of blood T cell repertoires in COVID-19. Profiling relied on immunoSEQ multiplex PCR, and the TCRdb table lists in-frame clones only, not all of them. The sample has more than 200,000 clones; about nine tenths are singletons. Sequenced input: peripheral blood. The receptor set was obtained from a middle-aged man with acute or convalescent COVID-19.

Here the CDR3 reads CASSNRQGLHNEQFF. DNA for the CDR3: TGTGCCAGCAGTAACCGACAGGGGTTGCACAATGAGCAGTTCTTC. This rearrangement joins TRBV6-5 to TRBJ2-1; 8 bases match TRBD1. The CDR3 loop spans 15 amino acids. Germline loops: CDR1 MNHEY, CDR2 SVGAGI. V was pared by 5 bases and J by 5 bases, with 8 bases of the junction left unmatched.

This chain links TRBV10-3 with TRBJ2-5; 15 bases are shared with TRBD2. Losses at the gene ends were 10 bases for V and 5 bases for J; bases not matched to a gene: 5. Germline V gene lookup returns CDR1 ENHRY and CDR2 SYGVKD. This CDR3 has 14 residues. The CDR3 coding sequence is TGTGCCACCGGACTAGCGGGAGGGGGGGAGACCCAGTACTTC. Translated, it gives CATGLAGGGETQYF.

CDR3 amino acids: CASSINRAGDTQYF. In DNA form, the CDR3 reads TGTGCCAGTAGTATTAACAGGGCCGGAGATACGCAGTATTTT. The J gene is TRBJ2-3, the V gene TRBV19; possible D gene TRBD1, 6 bases. CDR3 length: 14 amino acids. Germline V lookup: CDR1 LNHDA, CDR2 SQIVND (reference sequence). The V gene lost 3 bases and the J gene lost 5 bases, with 12 bases spanning the gap. Based on the CDR3 plus reference TRBV19 and TRBJ2-3, the full variable domain is DGGITQSPKYLFRKEGQNVTLSCEQNLNHDAMYWYRQDPGQGLRLIYYSQIVNDFQKGDIAEGYSVSREKKESFPLTVTSAQKNPTAFYLCASSINRAGDTQYFGPGTRLTVL.

This rearrangement joins TRBV9 to TRBJ2-7, with a possible D match to TRBD2 (6 bases). The germline V gene has CDR1 SGDLS and CDR2 YYNGEE. The CDR3 is made up of 16 amino acids. Trimming cost V 4 bases and J 0 bases, with 17 bases left between them. The CDR3 spells CASSPRGSGSSYEQYF. DNA of the CDR3: TGTGCCAGCAGCCCTCGGGGTAGCGGTAGCTCCTACGAGCAGTACTTC.

This chain links TRBV20-1 with TRBJ1-2; 8 bases are a match to TRBD1. Losses at the gene ends were 3 bases for V and 5 bases for J; bases not matched to a gene: 8. Germline CDR1 is DFQATT and CDR2 is SNEGSKA (reference sequence). The CDR3 consists of 14 residues. As DNA, the CDR3 is TGCAGTGCTAGTCCGCCGACAGGGGCGTATGGCTACACCTTC. Protein: CSASPPTGAYGYTF.

The chain links TRBV7-3 to TRBJ2-6, with a tentative D call TRBD2 (6 bases). CDR1 and CDR2 (germline): SGHTA, FQGTGA. The CDR3 sequence is 19 residues long. V was pared by 1 base and J by 0 bases, with 16 bases between. The CDR3 here is CASSLSAGTYSSGANVLTF. In nucleotides, the CDR3 is TGTGCCAGCAGCTTAAGTGCGGGGACCTACTCCTCTGGGGCCAACGTCCTGACTTTC.

CDR3 coding DNA: TGTGCCAGCAGTTATGGGGGGCGGGAGGGCCCCGAGACCCAGTACTTC. Translating it yields CASSYGGREGPETQYF. This chain joins TRBV6-6 and TRBJ2-5, with 9 bases lining up with TRBD2. V shed 3 bases and J 5 bases; nucleotides not matched to a gene: 10. This CDR3 has 16 residues. CDR1 and CDR2 from the germline V gene are MNHNY and SVGAGI (reference sequence).

This clone was recorded only once. The chain joins TRBV18 to TRBJ2-3; TRBD2 is a possible D gene (5 bases). Germline V gene lookup returns CDR1 KGHSH and CDR2 LQKENI. Trimming removed 5 bases at V and 0 bases at J, with 15 bases between. This CDR3 spans 16 amino acids. CDR3 nucleotides: TGTGCCAGCTCATCCCTCGGTAAGCGGAGCACAGATACGCAGTATTTT. The encoded protein is CASSSLGKRSTDTQYF.

This clone is a singleton in its sample. The chain uses TRBV11-2 and TRBJ2-1; TRBD2 matches at 10 bases. The CDR3 consists of 15 residues. The germline gives CDR1 SGHAT, CDR2 FQNNGV. With V trimmed by 5 bases and J by 4 bases, 5 bases remained unmatched. The CDR3 reads CASSRGLAEYNEQFF. The CDR3 DNA reads as TGTGCCAGCAGCCGCGGACTAGCGGAATACAATGAGCAGTTCTTC.

The genes are TRBV29-1 and TRBJ1-3; D is possibly TRBD1 (5 bases). CDR1 is SQVTM, CDR2 ANQGSEA, per germline. The CDR3 is 13 amino acids. V was pared by 4 bases and J by 4 bases, with 11 bases between. In nucleotides, the CDR3 is TGCAGCGTTGCCGTAGGGGCCGGAAACACCATATATTTT. It translates to CSVAVGAGNTIYF. Together with reference TRBV29-1 and TRBJ1-3, the CDR3 gives the full variable domain: SAVISQKPSRDICQRGTSLTIQCQVDSQVTMMFWYRQQPGQSLTLIATANQGSEATYESGFVIDKFPISRPNLTFSTLTVSNMSPEDSSIYLCSVAVGAGNTIYFGEGSWLTVV.

The rearrangement links TRBV7-2 to TRBJ2-5; D call uncertain. Germline CDR1 and CDR2: SGHTA and FQGNSA. This CDR3 has 13 residues. The V gene lost 0 bases and the J gene lost 5 bases, with 7 bases spanning the gap. CDR3 sequence (DNA): TGTGCCAGCAGCTTAGCGCTCAGTGAGACCCAGTACTTC. Translating it yields CASSLALSETQYF.

This chain links TRBV27 with TRBJ2-1; 12 bases align to TRBD2. Germline V gene lookup returns CDR1 MNHEY and CDR2 SMNVEV (reference sequence). The CDR3 is 16 amino acids. The V and J ends lost 5 bases and 3 bases, in that order; junction bases with no gene match: 5. The CDR3 sequence is CASSILAGGLYNEQFF. The CDR3 DNA reads as TGTGCCAGCAGTATTCTAGCGGGAGGGCTCTACAATGAGCAGTTCTTC.

This chain links TRBV29-1 with TRBJ1-1; possible D gene TRBD1, 6 bases. V was shortened by 4 bases and J by 5 bases, with 11 bases between the two germline ends. The CDR3 is 12 amino acids. Per germline, CDR1 SQVTM and CDR2 ANQGSEA. CDR3 nucleotide sequence: TGCAGCGTTGGGTCAGGGGTTACTGAAGCTTTCTTT. It is translated as CSVGSGVTEAFF. The full variable domain, rest sourced from reference TRBV29-1 and TRBJ1-1, is SAVISQKPSRDICQRGTSLTIQCQVDSQVTMMFWYRQQPGQSLTLIATANQGSEATYESGFVIDKFPISRPNLTFSTLTVSNMSPEDSSIYLCSVGSGVTEAFFGQGTRLTVV.

The chain employs TRBV10-3 and TRBJ2-4; 10 nucleotides align to TRBD2. The CDR3 runs 18 residues. The germline V gene encodes CDR1 ENHRY and CDR2 SYGVKD. The V segment lost 5 bases and the J segment 5 bases; nucleotides outside the gene matches: 15. This CDR3 reads CAISSGQGRSGRENIQYF. The DNA of the CDR3 is TGTGCCATCAGTTCCGGACAGGGTAGGAGCGGGAGGGAAAACATTCAGTACTTC.

The V and J genes are TRBV4-1 and TRBJ1-1; 7 positions agree with TRBD1. The CDR3 totals 17 residues. V lost 3 bases and J lost 1; bases outside the gene matches: 11. Germline loops: CDR1 MGHRA, CDR2 YSYEKL. CDR3 in amino acids: CASSQESWGTANTEAFF. Here the CDR3 DNA reads TGCGCCAGCAGCCAGGAGTCTTGGGGGACAGCGAACACTGAAGCTTTCTTT.

The chain has TRBV10-2 and TRBJ2-7, with 10 bases identical to TRBD1. Germline V gives CDR1 WSHSY, CDR2 SAAADI. The CDR3 contains 12 residues. V was clipped by 6 bases and J by 6 bases; unmatched bases: 2. The CDR3 nucleotides read TGCGCCAGCAGGGACAGGGGGGTCGAGCAGTACTTC. This encodes CASRDRGVEQYF.

V gene TRBV5-4 combines with J gene TRBJ2-7, with D perhaps TRBD2 (5 bases). V lost 3 bases, J lost 9 bases, and 19 bases lay in between. Germline V CDR1 and CDR2: SGHNT, YYREEE (reference sequence). The CDR3 loop spans 14 amino acids. The CDR3 protein is CASSSAAVRDGQYF. CDR3 DNA: TGTGCCAGCAGCTCCGCAGCGGTCCGCGACGGGCAGTACTTC. Filled out from reference TRBV5-4 and TRBJ2-7, the complete variable domain reads ETGVTQSPTHLIKTRGQQVTLRCSSQSGHNTVSWYQQALGQGPQFIFQYYREEENGRGNFPPRFSGLQFPNYSSELNVNALELDDSALYLCASSSAAVRDGQYFGPGTRLTVT.

The gene calls are TRBV5-1 and TRBJ1-1, with D tentatively TRBD1 (6 bases). The ends were cut back, 0 bases at V and 0 bases at J, with 12 bases in the middle. The CDR3 extends over 16 amino acids. Germline V lookup: CDR1 SGHRS, CDR2 YFSETQ. CDR3 protein: CASSLGQAPLNTEAFF. The CDR3 region has the DNA TGCGCCAGCAGCTTGGGACAGGCGCCCCTGAACACTGAAGCTTTCTTT.

The chain combines TRBV5-8 with TRBJ2-5, with TRBD2 matching 14 bases. The CDR3 totals 16 residues. Per germline, CDR1 SGHTS and CDR2 YDEGEE. J lost 9 bases, V lost 4 bases, and 11 bases had no gene match. CDR3 DNA sequence: TGTGCCAGCAGCCGGGGACTAGCGGGAGATTCGGGGGCCCAGTACTTC. This translates into CASSRGLAGDSGAQYF.

The chain links TRBV5-4 to TRBJ2-1; 12 bases match TRBD2. From germline, CDR1 is SGHNT and CDR2 YYREEE (reference sequence). V gave up 0 bases and J gave up 5 bases; unmatched junction bases: 3. The CDR3 consists of 16 residues. CDR3 protein: CASSLDLAGGHNEQFF. The CDR3 DNA sequence: TGTGCCAGCAGCTTGGATCTAGCGGGAGGGCACAATGAGCAGTTCTTC.

The genes are TRBV7-9 and TRBJ2-3; 9 bases are shared with TRBD2. Germline V CDR1 and CDR2: SEHNR, FQNEAQ (reference sequence). V lost 4 bases to trimming and J lost 1 base; unmatched junction nucleotides: 6. The CDR3 runs 16 residues. This CDR3 reads CASSSSSGMRTDTQYF. The CDR3 nucleotides are TGTGCCAGCAGCTCCTCTAGCGGGATGCGCACAGATACGCAGTATTTT.

Only one count was recorded for this clone. J is TRBJ2-7 and V is TRBV2; the D is unclear. CDR1 is SNHLY and CDR2 is FYNNEI in the germline V gene. CDR3 length equals 14 residues. The V end lost 2 bases, the J end lost 2 bases, and 10 bases lay between the germline ends. This CDR3 is CASSEQRGPYEQYF. The CDR3 nucleotides are TGTGCCAGCAGTGAACAGAGAGGTCCCTACGAGCAGTACTTC.

The genes are TRBV6-5 and TRBJ1-5; D is ambiguous. The CDR3 has 13 amino acids. The germline V gene has CDR1 MNHEY and CDR2 SVGAGI. V lost 8 bases, J lost 0 bases, and 8 bases lay in between. CDR3 nucleotides: TGTGCCAGCGCAGGCCATAGCAATCAGCCCCAGCATTTT. It encodes CASAGHSNQPQHF.

This clone has just one count. CDR3 amino acids: CASSEGGGSEETQYF. In DNA, the CDR3 is TGTGCCAGCAGTGAGGGGGGCGGGAGCGAGGAGACCCAGTACTTC. V and J are TRBV5-4 and TRBJ2-5; D may be TRBD2 (7 bases). CDR1 and CDR2 (germline): SGHNT, YYREEE (reference sequence). This CDR3 comprises 15 residues. Trimming stripped 5 bases from V and 5 bases from J, with 19 bases between.

In its sample, this clone was seen many times. The V and J genes are TRBV7-2 and TRBJ2-2; 8 bases are shared with TRBD1. Per the germline V gene, CDR1 is SGHTA and CDR2 is FQGNSA. The trim removed 5 bases at V and 4 bases at J, leaving 6 bases unmatched. CDR3 length: 15 amino acids. CDR3 protein: CASSMDRVTTGELFF. The CDR3 DNA is TGTGCCAGCAGCATGGACAGGGTTACCACCGGGGAGCTGTTTTTT.

V gene TRBV27 combines with J gene TRBJ2-2; no firm D call. The V gene's germline CDR1 is MNHEY and CDR2 SMNVEV (reference sequence). The CDR3 is 12 residues long. The V and J ends lost 2 bases and 8 bases respectively, with 6 bases between them. The CDR3 DNA reads as TGTGCCAGCAGTTTACTCGGGGGGGAGCTGTTTTTT. It codes for CASSLLGGELFF.

The chain links TRBV15 to TRBJ2-7; weak D call: TRBD1 (6 bases). V was shortened by 4 bases and J by 4 bases, with 11 bases between the two germline ends. This CDR3 has 13 amino acids. The germline V gene encodes CDR1 LNHNV and CDR2 YYDKDF (reference sequence). The CDR3 sequence: CATSITQGYEQYF. Written as DNA, the CDR3 is TGTGCCACCAGCATTACTCAGGGGTACGAGCAGTACTTC.

As concerns this clone: An end of the junction does not agree with germline; a read error may underlie this. The chain links TRBV30 to TRBJ2-7, with 8 nucleotides matching TRBD2. Per the germline V gene, CDR1 is GTSNPN and CDR2 is SVGIG (reference sequence). The CDR3 totals 15 residues. CDR3 bases: TGTGCCTGTAGTGTCCGCCGACTAGCGCTTATCGAGCAGTACTTC. Protein: CACSVRRLALIEQYF.

CDR3 amino acids: CASSPGTSWLGQYF. CDR3 coding DNA: TGTGCCAGCAGCCCCGGGACTAGCTGGCTGGGGCAGTATTTT. This chain uses TRBV7-2 with TRBJ2-3; TRBD2 aligns across 9 bases. Germline V lookup: CDR1 SGHTA, CDR2 FQGNSA. V shed 5 bases, J shed 11 bases, and the junction held 11 bases outside the gene matches. The CDR3 is made up of 14 amino acids.

The gene calls are TRBV6-5 and TRBJ2-6; D remains ambiguous. The CDR3 length is 13 residues. The V and J ends lost 8 bases and 3 bases respectively, with 8 bases between them. Germline CDR1 is MNHEY and CDR2 is SVGAGI. The CDR3 DNA reads as TGTGCCAGCTACATGCTTGGGGCCAACGTCCTGACTTTC. It is translated as CASYMLGANVLTF.